The 18 T cell receptor beta chains in this list originate from one sample, sequenced in a study of blood T cells in healthy people across ages. A second roughly 6 to 11 cycle PCR used barcoded and J-beta primers. From the 5' RACE reads, TCRdb called clonotypes with MiXCR, one entry per CDR3 protein. The table lists around 1.7 million distinct CDR3 sequences, 28% of them singletons. The sample taken for sequencing was blood. These receptors were taken from a woman aged 25 to 45 in good health.

As for this clonotype: A much larger clone sits a single nucleotide away, making a read error possible. The chain joins TRBV29-1 to TRBJ2-1; D uncertain. The CDR3 spans 11 residues. With 7 bases removed from V and 5 bases from J, the gap between germline ends came to 9 bases. Germline V gene sequence: CDR1 SQVTM, CDR2 ANQGSEA. CDR3: CSGGRHNEQFF. The CDR3 nucleotides read TGCAGCGGCGGACGGCACAATGAGCAGTTCTTC.

This clonotype was detected ten times or more. The V and J genes are TRBV3-1 and TRBJ2-7; D might be TRBD1 or TRBD2, each matching 5 bases. The CDR3 has 14 amino acids. Germline CDR1 reads LGHDT; CDR2 reads YNNKEL (reference sequence). Trimming cost V 4 bases and J 2 bases, with 12 bases left between them. The CDR3 sequence: CASSPGTYAYEQYF. The CDR3 region has the DNA TGTGCCAGCAGCCCCGGGACGTACGCCTACGAGCAGTACTTC.

This clonotype has a handful of counts. The chain employs TRBV28 and TRBJ1-5, with D maybe TRBD1 (5 bases). The CDR3 sequence is 18 residues long. The V end was cut by 6 bases, the J end by 2 bases, with 23 bases between. In germline, CDR1 is MDHEN, CDR2 SYDVKM. CDR3 region: CASRLQTIRGVGNQPQHF. The CDR3 nucleotides are TGTGCCAGCAGACTCCAAACCATCCGAGGGGTTGGCAATCAGCCCCAGCATTTT.

This clonotype has a handful of counts. The rearrangement links TRBV12-3 or TRBV12-4 to TRBJ1-2; D remains ambiguous. V was trimmed by 3 bases and J by 3 bases, leaving 11 bases between them. CDR3 size: 14 residues. CDR3 in amino acids: CASSFNGNYYGYTF. Written as DNA, the CDR3 is TGTGCCAGCAGTTTCAACGGCAACTACTATGGCTACACCTTC.

This clonotype was seen repeatedly, ten times or more. The rearrangement joins TRBV12-3 or TRBV12-4 to TRBJ2-6, with D unresolved. Trimming took 10 bases from V and 0 from J, leaving 10 bases between them. The CDR3 covers 14 residues. CDR3 sequence (DNA): TGTGCCACCAAAGATAACTCTGGGGCCAACGTCCTGACTTTC. Protein product: CATKDNSGANVLTF.

A few counts support this clonotype. The chain has TRBV12-3 or TRBV12-4 and TRBJ2-3, with 7 bases matching TRBD2. V was clipped by 7 bases and J by 3 bases; unmatched bases: 7. The CDR3 totals 14 residues. The CDR3 sequence is CASTLGRSTDTQYF. For the CDR3, the DNA is TGTGCCAGCACCCTCGGGAGGAGTACAGATACGCAGTATTTT.

This clonotype was seen ten or more times. The chain recombines TRBV7-2 with TRBJ2-1; D call uncertain. The CDR3 runs to 15 residues. Deletions cut 2 bases from V and 5 bases from J, with 13 bases between. Per germline, CDR1 SGHTA and CDR2 FQGNSA. CDR3 coding DNA: TGTGCCAGCAGCTTACAGCCGACGGCGAACAATGAGCAGTTCTTC. The encoded protein is CASSLQPTANNEQFF.

This clonotype was counted between two and nine times. This chain connects TRBV7-2 to TRBJ2-1, with 8 bases identical to TRBD1. Unmatched junction bases numbered 6, after V lost 1 base and J lost 7 bases. Germline V lookup: CDR1 SGHTA, CDR2 FQGNSA. The CDR3 is 15 amino acids. The CDR3 protein is CASSLGTGRRNEQFF. In DNA, the CDR3 is TGTGCCAGCAGCTTAGGGACAGGGCGCAGGAATGAGCAGTTCTTC.

This chain links TRBV28 with TRBJ1-5; TRBD1 agrees at 8 bases. Looked up from germline, CDR1 is MDHEN and CDR2 is SYDVKM. The length of the CDR3 is 17 residues. V lost 6 bases and J lost 6; bases outside the gene matches: 16. The CDR3 sequence: CASSLSRTGRVPQPQHF. CDR3 nucleotide sequence: TGTGCCAGCAGCCTATCTCGGACAGGGCGGGTTCCTCAGCCCCAGCATTTT.

This clonotype was picked up a small number of times. The rearrangement joins TRBV5-1 to TRBJ2-5; a possible D gene is TRBD2 (5 bases). The CDR3 sequence is 14 residues long. V was clipped by 1 base and J by 5 bases, with 12 bases between them. Germline V CDR1 and CDR2: SGHRS, YFSETQ. For the CDR3, the DNA is TGCGCCAGCAGCTTGATGCGGGTCAGTGAGACCCAGTACTTC. Amino acids: CASSLMRVSETQYF.

Comments on this clonotype: The junction does not match germline at one end; this may be a read error. The chain has TRBV12-3 or TRBV12-4 and TRBJ2-3; 14 bases are a match to TRBD2. The CDR3 is made up of 17 amino acids. Written as DNA, the CDR3 is TGTGCCAGCAGTCGACTAGCGGGAGGGGGTCAAGCAGATATGCAGTATTTT. Translation gives CASSRLAGGGQADMQYF.

V is TRBV5-5 and J is TRBJ1-2; D ambiguous. Looked up from germline, CDR1 is SGHKS and CDR2 is YYEKEE (reference sequence). V lost 2 bases and J 2 bases, leaving 10 bases between the germline ends. This CDR3 region has 14 residues. CDR3 in amino acids: CASSFRTENYGYTF. The CDR3 DNA is TGTGCCAGCAGCTTCCGGACGGAGAACTATGGCTACACCTTC.

This clonotype was seen a handful of times. A clone one base away is much larger, so this may be a read error. V is TRBV12-3 or TRBV12-4 and J is TRBJ1-6; the D gene is possibly TRBD1 (6 bases). The CDR3 runs 14 residues. For the CDR3, the DNA is TGTGCCAGCAGGTTAGGGGGGGGAAATTCACCCCTCCACTTT. This translates into CASRLGGGNSPLHF.

This clonotype was seen a handful of times. V is TRBV6-4 and J is TRBJ2-7; 13 bases agree with TRBD2. The CDR3 is 17 amino acids. V lost 5 bases and J lost 5; bases outside the gene matches: 12. CDR1 and CDR2 from the germline V gene are MRHNA and SNTAGT. The CDR3 protein is CASSPQGGLAGKDEQYF. Written as DNA, the CDR3 is TGTGCCAGCAGTCCCCAGGGGGGACTAGCGGGGAAAGACGAGCAGTACTTC.

The chain carries TRBV14 and TRBJ2-1, with D tentatively TRBD1 (5 bases). CDR3 length: 14 amino acids. Germline V lookup: CDR1 SGHDN, CDR2 FVKESK. Trimming stripped 0 bases from V and 7 bases from J, with 10 bases between. DNA of the CDR3: TGTGCCAGCAGCCAAGAGGGGCGGATTAATGAGCAGTTCTTC. Residues: CASSQEGRINEQFF.

This clonotype has ten or more counts. The chain links TRBV20-1 to TRBJ1-2; D is uncertain. The CDR3 has 12 residues. CDR1 DFQATT and CDR2 SNEGSKA come from the germline V gene (reference sequence). Trimming left V 0 bases short and J 7 bases short, with 9 bases between. CDR3 nucleotides: TGCAGTGCTAGAGAAGGGAGATCTGGCTACACCTTC. It is translated as CSAREGRSGYTF.

The chain combines TRBV6-2 or TRBV6-3 with TRBJ1-1; D gene uncertain. V was shortened by 5 bases and J by 6 bases, with 22 bases between the two germline ends. Germline loops: CDR1 MNHEY, CDR2 SVGEGT. The CDR3 sequence is 16 residues long. CDR3 nucleotide sequence: TGTGCCAGCAGTCTAAACGGTCCCCGGATGAAGGCTGAAGCTTTCTTT. Its protein product is CASSLNGPRMKAEAFF.

In this sample, this clonotype turned up a few times. The chain carries TRBV4-1 and TRBJ2-5; the D gene is possibly TRBD1 (5 bases). Trimming took off 0 bases at V and 5 bases at J, with 13 bases between the two ends. Germline V gives CDR1 MGHRA, CDR2 YSYEKL. The length of the CDR3 is 15 residues. The CDR3 here is CASSQEARAGETQYF. The CDR3 region has the DNA TGCGCCAGCAGCCAAGAAGCCAGGGCCGGGGAGACCCAGTACTTC.